This T cell receptor beta chain was observed in a study of cytomegalovirus exposure and HLA in healthy donors. The CDR3 spans 15 residues. Germline assignment: CDR1 SQVTM and CDR2 ANQGSEA. V was clipped by 5 bases and J by 6 bases; unmatched bases: 12. PCR involved 60 Vbeta and 13 Jbeta primers. Only in-frame clones appear in the TCRdb table, and some are missing; sequencing was by immunoSEQ multiplex PCR. The table includes about 140,000 clones, 70% to 90% detected once. The V call is TRBV29-1, the J call TRBJ2-2; TRBD1 matches at 7 bases. Sample: PBMCs. The sequence came from a man aged 45-65 years in good health and CMV-seronegative. Written as DNA, the CDR3 is TGCAGCGTTCTTCAGGGGGAGCTGGTGGCCGGGGAGCTGTTTTTT. It specifies CSVLQGELVAGELFF.